What follows are 10 T cell receptor beta chains derived from one specimen sequenced in a study of T cells expressing NK-cell markers. TCRdb reprocessed the 5' RACE reads; each CDR3 protein has one entry and no DNA is given. The sample spans about 150,000 distinct CDR3 sequences; the ten largest clones claim over 35%. The sequenced sample consisted of blood T cells: a sorted CD56 or NKG2C T cell subset, CD4+ or CD8+ T cells, or bulk PBMC T cells (not recorded which). All receptors derive from a woman aged 50 to 60 in good health.

V gene TRBV24-1 combines with J gene TRBJ2-1; TCRdb picks TRBD2, but there is no DNA to check that call. The length of the CDR3 is 14 residues. Germline-derived CDR1 and CDR2 are KGHDR and SFDVKD. The CDR3 loop is CATRVAEDYNEQFF.

The chain joins TRBV5-1 to TRBJ2-3. The germline CDR1 and CDR2 sequences are SGHRS and YFSETQ. The CDR3 has 15 amino acids. CDR3 residues: CASSFLDGFTDTQYF.

This rearrangement joins TRBV15 to TRBJ1-6. The CDR3 is 12 amino acids. Germline V gene data show CDR1 as LNHNV and CDR2 as YYDKDF (reference sequence). CDR3 protein: CATSRDFVSLHF.

The chain employs TRBV3-1 and TRBJ2-7; TCRdb's assignment of TRBD1 cannot be checked, as there is no DNA. Germline loops: CDR1 LGHDT, CDR2 YNNKEL (reference sequence). The CDR3 has 15 amino acids. Here the CDR3 reads CASSQVRLGGHEQYF.

The chain combines TRBV20-1 with TRBJ2-3; there is no DNA to check the TCRdb D call of TRBD1. This CDR3 is 16 amino acids long. Germline V lookup: CDR1 DFQATT, CDR2 SNEGSKA (reference sequence). CDR3 loop: CSASSWDTTLGDTQYF.

The chain uses TRBV6-5 and TRBJ2-2. CDR1 MNHEY and CDR2 SVGAGI come from the germline V gene. The CDR3 totals 14 residues. The CDR3 spells CASSYVGSTGELFF.

The chain joins TRBV12-3 or TRBV12-4 to TRBJ1-6; there is no DNA to check the TCRdb D call of TRBD1. This CDR3 comprises 15 residues. The CDR3 sequence: CASSPSGQGNSPLHF.

V and J are TRBV9 and TRBJ1-2. The CDR3 runs to 15 residues. From germline, CDR1 is SGDLS and CDR2 YYNGEE. The CDR3 region is CASSVDGHPNYGYTF.

The chain has TRBV7-8 and TRBJ2-1; the D call of TRBD2 rests on TCRdb alone, since no DNA is present to check it. CDR1 and CDR2 (germline): SGHVS, FQNEAQ. This CDR3 spans 15 amino acids. CDR3 sequence: CASSLESDRGDEQFF. The entire variable domain, with the rest obtained from reference TRBV7-8 and TRBJ2-1, is as follows: GAGVSQSPRYKVAKRGQDVALRCDPISGHVSLFWYQQALGQGPEFLTYFQNEAQLDKSGLPSDRFFAERPEGSVSTLKIQRTQQEDSAVYLCASSLESDRGDEQFFGPGTRLTVL.

This chain links TRBV12-3 or TRBV12-4 with TRBJ2-3; without DNA, the TCRdb call of TRBD2 cannot be checked. CDR3 size: 18 residues. The chain's CDR3 is CASRLSGTSGINTDTQYF.